The 25 T cell receptor beta chains listed next were all sequenced from one sample in a study of CD8 T cells in Susac syndrome. cDNA came from around 0.5 to 1 ug RNA primed by random hexamers. TCRdb itself ran the immunoSEQ multiplex PCR reads through MiXCR, one entry per CDR3 protein. The data hold 210,000 or so distinct CDR3 sequences, with 80% to 95% observed a single time. Sequenced input: CD8+ T cells from PBMCs. These TCRs come from a human donor with multiple sclerosis.

This chain connects TRBV7-9 to TRBJ2-7, with 10 bases fitting TRBD1. With 3 bases clipped from V and 0 bases from J, the junction kept 2 bases outside the gene matches. Looked up from germline, CDR1 is SEHNR and CDR2 is FQNEAQ (reference sequence). The CDR3 totals 15 residues. The chain's CDR3 is CASSFGQGDSYEQYF. CDR3 DNA: TGTGCCAGCAGCTTCGGACAGGGGGACTCCTACGAGCAGTACTTC. The full variable domain, with the rest looked up from reference TRBV7-9 and TRBJ2-7, is DTGVSQNPRHKITKRGQNVTFRCDPISEHNRLYWYRQTLGQGPEFLTYFQNEAQLEKSRLLSDRFSAERPKGSFSTLEIQRTEQGDSAMYLCASSFGQGDSYEQYFGPGTRLTVT.

This sequence joins TRBV9 and TRBJ2-1, with D unclear. From germline, CDR1 is SGDLS and CDR2 YYNGEE. This CDR3 has 14 residues. V shed 2 bases and J shed 3 bases, with 9 bases lying between them. This CDR3 is CASSVVGVYNEQFF. In nucleotides, the CDR3 is TGTGCCAGCAGCGTGGTTGGCGTCTACAATGAGCAGTTCTTC.

J is TRBJ1-1 and V is TRBV6-5; 7 nucleotides match TRBD1. CDR1 and CDR2 from the germline V gene are MNHEY and SVGAGI. CDR3 length: 15 amino acids. V lost 2 bases to trimming and J lost 7 bases; unmatched junction nucleotides: 10. CDR3 in amino acids: CASSYEGDSRGEAFF. For the CDR3, the DNA is TGTGCCAGCAGTTACGAAGGGGACAGCCGGGGTGAAGCTTTCTTT.

The chain joins TRBV30 to TRBJ1-6, with D uncertain. Germline values: CDR1 GTSNPN, CDR2 SVGIG (reference sequence). V was cut by 7 bases and J by 9 bases, with 16 bases left in between. This CDR3 is 13 amino acids long. The CDR3 nucleotides read TGTGCCTCCTGGCCTCGAGGATTTTCACCCCTCCACTTT. As protein: CASWPRGFSPLHF.

This clonotype was counted once. The chain couples TRBV30 to TRBJ2-7, with unresolved D. Trimming pared 2 bases from V and 3 bases from J, leaving 8 bases between. Per the germline V gene, CDR1 is GTSNPN and CDR2 is SVGIG (reference sequence). The CDR3 runs to 12 residues. The CDR3: CAWSPSGYEQYF. As DNA, the CDR3 is TGTGCCTGGAGTCCATCGGGCTACGAGCAGTACTTC.

V is TRBV4-1 and J is TRBJ2-5, with D possibly being TRBD1 or TRBD2 (5 bases each). The V gene's germline CDR1 is MGHRA and CDR2 YSYEKL. V was trimmed by 0 bases and J by 7 bases, leaving 12 bases between them. The CDR3 length is 14 residues. In DNA form, the CDR3 reads TGCGCCAGCAGCCAAGATGAGGGGCGAGGGACCCAGTACTTC. Residues: CASSQDEGRGTQYF.

The chain combines TRBV29-1 with TRBJ2-2, with TRBD2 matching over 8 bases. Germline CDR1 and CDR2: SQVTM and ANQGSEA. This CDR3 has 13 residues. After removal of 4 bases from V and 3 bases from J, the junction contained 1 base not matched to a gene. The CDR3 loop reads CSVALADTGELFF. The DNA of the CDR3 is TGCAGCGTTGCACTAGCGGACACCGGGGAGCTGTTTTTT.

V and J are TRBV7-9 and TRBJ2-1; TRBD2 matches 10 bases. The germline V gene has CDR1 SEHNR and CDR2 FQNEAQ (reference sequence). The trim removed 4 bases at V and 9 bases at J, leaving 9 bases unmatched. The CDR3 runs to 15 residues. The CDR3 sequence: CASSSPVAGGVEQFF. The CDR3 DNA is TGTGCCAGCAGCTCCCCTGTAGCGGGAGGAGTTGAGCAGTTCTTC. Using reference TRBV7-9 and TRBJ2-1 for the parts outside the CDR3, the full variable domain is DTGVSQNPRHKITKRGQNVTFRCDPISEHNRLYWYRQTLGQGPEFLTYFQNEAQLEKSRLLSDRFSAERPKGSFSTLEIQRTEQGDSAMYLCASSSPVAGGVEQFFGPGTRLTVL.

The chain links TRBV4-1 to TRBJ2-1, with D unclear. Germline lookup yields CDR1 MGHRA and CDR2 YSYEKL. There are 14 residues in the CDR3. The V end lost 1 base, the J end lost 8 bases, and 12 bases lay between the germline ends. The CDR3 DNA is TGCGCCAGCAGCCAAGGAGATCCGTTTCATGAGCAGTTCTTC. Amino acid sequence: CASSQGDPFHEQFF.

The gene calls are TRBV7-2 and TRBJ2-7; 7 bases align to TRBD2. CDR3 length: 12 amino acids. Unmatched junction bases numbered 1, after V lost 5 bases and J lost 3 bases. Germline V gene data show CDR1 as SGHTA and CDR2 as FQGNSA. CDR3 DNA sequence: TGTGCCAGCAGCGGGGGGGACTACGAGCAGTACTTC. Protein sequence: CASSGGDYEQYF.

Regarding this clonotype: The junction departs from germline at one end; a sequencing error may be responsible. V usage is TRBV7-9 and J usage is TRBJ1-2; unclear D gene. The germline V gene encodes CDR1 SEHNR and CDR2 FQNEAQ (reference sequence). The CDR3 is made up of 12 amino acids. CDR3 sequence (DNA): TGTGCCAGCAGCTTCCAGACGGATGGGTACACCTTC. Protein: CASSFQTDGYTF.

The V gene is TRBV19, the J gene TRBJ2-1; D possibly corresponds to TRBD2 (6 bases). The CDR3 runs to 15 residues. The V end was cut by 0 bases, the J end by 7 bases, with 13 bases between. Germline CDR1 is LNHDA and CDR2 is SQIVND (reference sequence). CDR3 sequence reads: CASSIEVGGWNEQFF. The CDR3 region has the DNA TGTGCCAGTAGTATAGAGGTCGGGGGTTGGAATGAGCAGTTCTTC.

This chain uses TRBV5-6 with TRBJ1-2; 9 nucleotides align to TRBD1. J gave up 3 bases and V 6 bases, and 6 bases lay outside the gene matches. Germline-derived CDR1 and CDR2 are SGHDT and YYEEEE. The CDR3 extends over 14 amino acids. The CDR3 DNA is TGTGCCAGCACCCAAGGACAGGGGTACTATGGCTACACCTTC. This encodes CASTQGQGYYGYTF. Full variable domain (rest looked up from reference TRBV5-6 and TRBJ1-2): DAGVTQSPTHLIKTRGQQVTLRCSPKSGHDTVSWYQQALGQGPQFIFQYYEEEERQRGNFPDRFSGHQFPNYSSELNVNALLLGDSALYLCASTQGQGYYGYTFGSGTRLTVV.

The chain links TRBV10-3 to TRBJ1-2, with unresolved D. V gave up 2 bases and J gave up 4 bases, with 14 bases separating them. Germline CDR1 and CDR2: ENHRY and SYGVKD. The CDR3 length is 15 residues. The CDR3 DNA reads TGTGCCATCAGTGAGGAGCTTTTCGGTGGCTATGGCTACACCTTC. Its translation: CAISEELFGGYGYTF.

The gene calls are TRBV2 and TRBJ2-7; D is possibly TRBD2 (7 bases). Germline V lookup: CDR1 SNHLY, CDR2 FYNNEI. The CDR3 has 16 amino acids. Trimming shortened V by 2 bases and J by 3 bases, and 17 bases separated the two germline ends. CDR3 loop: CASSEKGGALLYEQYF. The CDR3 DNA reads as TGTGCCAGCAGTGAAAAGGGGGGGGCGCTACTCTACGAGCAGTACTTC.

The rearrangement uses TRBV6-1 and TRBJ1-2, with unresolved D. Germline CDR1 is MNHNS and CDR2 is SASEGT. V lost 1 base to trimming and J lost 5 bases, with 8 bases between them. The CDR3 is 13 residues long. The CDR3 sequence: CASSEDGSYGYTF. The CDR3, as DNA: TGTGCCAGCAGTGAAGATGGGTCGTATGGCTACACCTTC.

V gene TRBV20-1 combines with J gene TRBJ2-7; the match to TRBD1 covers 7 bases. The CDR3 has 14 amino acids. Germline-derived CDR1 and CDR2 are DFQATT and SNEGSKA (reference sequence). V dropped 3 bases and J dropped 3; count of bases not matched to a gene: 8. The CDR3 here is CSASDLTGNYEQYF. As DNA, the CDR3 is TGCAGTGCTAGTGATTTGACAGGGAACTACGAGCAGTACTTC.

The genes are TRBV7-9 and TRBJ1-1; no clear D. The CDR3 is made up of 14 amino acids. CDR1 and CDR2 from the germline V gene are SEHNR and FQNEAQ (reference sequence). The ends were cut back, 5 bases at V and 7 bases at J, with 17 bases in the middle. In DNA, the CDR3 is TGTGCCAGCAGCCCAGCTACAGTCTACAGTGAAGCTTTCTTT. Its protein product is CASSPATVYSEAFF.

The V call is TRBV7-6, the J call TRBJ1-4; D call uncertain. The CDR3 length is 13 residues. The germline gives CDR1 SGHVS, CDR2 FNYEAQ. V lost 7 bases and J 2 bases, leaving 8 bases between the germline ends. CDR3 nucleotides: TGTGCCAGCAAGGGAGGCACTAATGAAAAACTGTTTTTT. Translating gives CASKGGTNEKLFF.

V gene TRBV11-2 combines with J gene TRBJ2-7, with 8 bases matching TRBD1. The V and J ends lost 5 bases and 9 bases, in that order; junction bases with no gene match: 6. The germline V gene encodes CDR1 SGHAT and CDR2 FQNNGV. This CDR3 has 12 residues. CDR3 DNA sequence: TGTGCCAGCAGCCAGGGGACAGGATGGCAGTACTTC. Translation gives CASSQGTGWQYF.

The rearrangement joins TRBV18 to TRBJ1-3, with 7 bases identical to TRBD1. The J segment lost 0 bases and the V segment lost 4 bases, leaving 30 bases of the junction unmatched. Germline-derived CDR1 and CDR2 are KGHSH and LQKENI. This CDR3 has 24 amino acids. CDR3 nucleotide sequence: TGTGCCAGCTCACACAATCGGGACAGATACTCTTCCATACCTTCCTGGACCTCTGGAAACACCATATATTTT. This gives the protein CASSHNRDRYSSIPSWTSGNTIYF.

The gene calls are TRBV7-9 and TRBJ2-5; D gene uncertain. Per germline, CDR1 SEHNR and CDR2 FQNEAQ (reference sequence). This CDR3 contains 14 residues. V was trimmed by 5 bases and J by 5 bases, leaving 15 bases between them. This chain's CDR3 is CASSAPAGPETQYF. CDR3 coding DNA: TGTGCCAGCAGCGCCCCGGCAGGACCGGAGACCCAGTACTTC.

The chain carries TRBV13 and TRBJ2-4; D is perhaps TRBD1 (6 bases). This CDR3 contains 14 residues. Germline V gene data show CDR1 as PRHDT and CDR2 as FYEKMQ (reference sequence). V shed 4 bases and J shed 1 base, with 8 bases lying between them. CDR3 region: CASSSGAAKNIQYF. The CDR3 DNA reads as TGTGCCAGCAGCTCAGGGGCGGCCAAAAACATTCAGTACTTC.

The chain recombines TRBV4-1 with TRBJ1-1; 7 nucleotides agree with TRBD1. Trimming removed 4 bases from V and 6 bases from J; junction bases left unmatched: 5. There are 13 residues in the CDR3. The V gene's germline CDR1 is MGHRA and CDR2 YSYEKL. CDR3: CASSLATGSEAFF. In DNA form, the CDR3 reads TGCGCCAGCAGCCTCGCGACAGGGTCTGAAGCTTTCTTT.

The rearrangement links TRBV6-5 to TRBJ1-2, with 9 nucleotides matching TRBD1. The CDR3 is made up of 15 amino acids. The V segment lost 4 bases and the J segment 4 bases; nucleotides outside the gene matches: 7. Germline CDR1 and CDR2: MNHEY and SVGAGI. The CDR3 region has the DNA TGTGCCAGCAGTTCTGGACAGGGGTGGCCCTATGGCTACACCTTC. Its translation is CASSSGQGWPYGYTF.